The clone carrying this T cell receptor (beta chain) has only a few counts. The CDR3 has 15 amino acids. Trimming cost V 4 bases and J 0 bases; bases outside gene matches: 3. The germline V gene has CDR1 SGHDN and CDR2 FVKESK. The data are from a study of blood T cells in healthy people across ages. Sample-barcoded 5' priming and a J-beta primer mix drove a second PCR of roughly 6 to 12 cycles. TCRdb passed the 5' RACE reads through MiXCR, listing each CDR3 protein once. The table records 780,000 or so distinct CDR3 sequences, around 25% of them present only once. The same data also went into a second study, on T cells of mothers and their children.

The genes are TRBV14 and TRBJ1-1; 9 nucleotides agree with TRBD1. This TCR was sampled from a boy younger than 18 in good health. Specimen: blood. CDR3 nucleotides: TGTGCCAGCAGCCCCTGGACAGGGGTGAACACTGAAGCTTTCTTT. This gives the protein CASSPWTGVNTEAFF.